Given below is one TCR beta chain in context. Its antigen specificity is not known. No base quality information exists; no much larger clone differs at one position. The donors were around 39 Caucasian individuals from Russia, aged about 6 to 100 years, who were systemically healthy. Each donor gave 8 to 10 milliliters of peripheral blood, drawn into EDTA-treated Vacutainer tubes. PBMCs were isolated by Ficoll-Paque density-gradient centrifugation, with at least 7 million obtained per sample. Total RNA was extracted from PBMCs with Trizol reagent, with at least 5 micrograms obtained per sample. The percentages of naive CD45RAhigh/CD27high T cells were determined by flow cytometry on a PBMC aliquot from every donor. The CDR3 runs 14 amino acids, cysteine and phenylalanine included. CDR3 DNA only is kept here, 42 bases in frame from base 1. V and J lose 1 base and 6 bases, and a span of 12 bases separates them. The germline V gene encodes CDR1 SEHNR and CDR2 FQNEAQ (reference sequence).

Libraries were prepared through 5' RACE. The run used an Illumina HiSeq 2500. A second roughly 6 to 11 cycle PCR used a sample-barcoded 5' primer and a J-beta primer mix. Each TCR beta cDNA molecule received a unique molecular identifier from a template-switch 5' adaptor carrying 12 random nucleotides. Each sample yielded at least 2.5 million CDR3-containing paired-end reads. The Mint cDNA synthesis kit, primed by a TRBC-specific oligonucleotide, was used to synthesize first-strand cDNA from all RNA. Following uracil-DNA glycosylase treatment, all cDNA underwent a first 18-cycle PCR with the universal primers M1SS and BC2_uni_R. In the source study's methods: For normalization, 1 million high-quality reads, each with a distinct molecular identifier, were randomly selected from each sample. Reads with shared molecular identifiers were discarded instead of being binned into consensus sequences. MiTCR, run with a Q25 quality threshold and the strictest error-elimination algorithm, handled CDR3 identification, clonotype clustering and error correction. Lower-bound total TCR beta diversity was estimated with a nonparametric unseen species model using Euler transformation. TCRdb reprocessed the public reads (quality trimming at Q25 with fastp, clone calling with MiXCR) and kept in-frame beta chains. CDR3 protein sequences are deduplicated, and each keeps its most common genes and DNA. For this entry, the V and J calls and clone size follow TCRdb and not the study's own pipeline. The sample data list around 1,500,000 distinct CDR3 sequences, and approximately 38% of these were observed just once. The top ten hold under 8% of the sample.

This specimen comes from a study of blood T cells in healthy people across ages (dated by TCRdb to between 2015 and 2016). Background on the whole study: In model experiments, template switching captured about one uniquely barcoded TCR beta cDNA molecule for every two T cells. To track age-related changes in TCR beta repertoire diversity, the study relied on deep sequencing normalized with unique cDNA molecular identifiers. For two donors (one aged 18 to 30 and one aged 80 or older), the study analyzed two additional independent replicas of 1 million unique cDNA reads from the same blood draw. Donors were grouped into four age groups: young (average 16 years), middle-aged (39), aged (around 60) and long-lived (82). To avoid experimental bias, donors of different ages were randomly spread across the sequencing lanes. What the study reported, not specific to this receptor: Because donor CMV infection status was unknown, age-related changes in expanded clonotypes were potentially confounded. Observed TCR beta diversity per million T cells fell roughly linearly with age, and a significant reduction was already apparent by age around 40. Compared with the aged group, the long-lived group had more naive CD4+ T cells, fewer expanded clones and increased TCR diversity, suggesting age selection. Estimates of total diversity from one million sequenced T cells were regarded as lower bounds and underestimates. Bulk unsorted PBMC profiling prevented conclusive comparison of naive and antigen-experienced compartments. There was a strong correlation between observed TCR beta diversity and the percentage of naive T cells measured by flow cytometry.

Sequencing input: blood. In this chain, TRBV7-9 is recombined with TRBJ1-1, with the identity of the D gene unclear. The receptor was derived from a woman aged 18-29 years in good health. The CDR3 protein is CASSLVGTRPEAFF. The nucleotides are TGTGCCAGCAGCTTAGTGGGTACGAGACCTGAAGCTTTCTTT. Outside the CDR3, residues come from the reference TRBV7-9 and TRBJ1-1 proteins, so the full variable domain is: DTGVSQNPRHKITKRGQNVTFRCDPISEHNRLYWYRQTLGQGPEFLTYFQNEAQLEKSRLLSDRFSAERPKGSFSTLEIQRTEQGDSAMYLCASSLVGTRPEAFFGQGTRLTVV.